This TCR beta chain is drawn from a study of OX40 agonist ivuxolimab in advanced cancers. Study-level results: Partial responders receiving 0.1-3.0 mg/kg showed among the lowest clonal expansion.

Germline-derived CDR1 and CDR2 are SNHLY and FYNNEI. This CDR3 is built from 13 residues. Sequencing was performed with immunoSEQ multiplex PCR; in TCRdb, only in-frame clones are kept and a portion is missing. Among 62,000 or so clones listed, more than 75% were seen once. Comments on this clone: Antigen: not known. One junction end does not reproduce the germline sequence, and a read error may be involved.

This clonotype was obtained from an adult with an advanced solid tumor such as melanoma, head and neck, liver or kidney cancer. This sample comprised CD4+ or CD8+ T cells sorted from blood, obtained in a trial of the OX40 agonist ivuxolimab. This chain joins TRBV2 and TRBJ2-1; a possible D gene is TRBD2 (5 bases). The DNA for the CDR3 is TGTGCCAGCAGTATCGGACTCTACAATAAGCAGTTCTTC. Translating it yields CASSIGLYNKQFF.